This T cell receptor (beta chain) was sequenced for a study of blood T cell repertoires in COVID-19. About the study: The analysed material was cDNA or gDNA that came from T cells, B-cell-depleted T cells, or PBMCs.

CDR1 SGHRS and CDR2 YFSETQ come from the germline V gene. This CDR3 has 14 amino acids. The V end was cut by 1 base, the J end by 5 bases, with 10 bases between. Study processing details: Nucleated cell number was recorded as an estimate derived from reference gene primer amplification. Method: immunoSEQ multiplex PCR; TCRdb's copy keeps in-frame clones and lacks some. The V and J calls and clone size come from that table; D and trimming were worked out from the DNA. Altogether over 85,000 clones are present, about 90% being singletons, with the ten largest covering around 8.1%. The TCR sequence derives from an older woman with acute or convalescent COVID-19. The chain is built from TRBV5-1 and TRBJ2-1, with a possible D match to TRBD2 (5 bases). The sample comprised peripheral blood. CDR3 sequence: CASSLPSPHNEQFF. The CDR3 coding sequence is TGCGCCAGCAGCTTGCCTAGCCCCCACAATGAGCAGTTCTTC.